This T cell receptor beta chain was sequenced in a study of cytomegalovirus exposure and HLA in healthy donors. This CDR3 comprises 18 residues. The ends lost 0 bases at V and 0 bases at J; junction bases unmatched: 4. Germline values: CDR1 SGHRS, CDR2 YFSETQ. Healthy bone marrow donors supplied every sample. Researchers ran the PCR with 60 Vbeta and 13 Jbeta primers. Only in-frame clones appear in the TCRdb table, and some are missing; sequencing was by immunoSEQ multiplex PCR. The data hold 150,000 to 200,000 clones, with under 80% observed a single time. Note on this clone: Its antigen is as yet unknown.

Study conclusions and caveats: Later on, an analysis tied 15,000 to 20,000 TCR beta sequences to HLA alleles at 0.05 false discovery rate.

This sequence joins TRBV5-1 and TRBJ2-3; 13 bases match TRBD2. Material for sequencing was PBMCs. The sequence was obtained from a female donor in good health and CMV-seronegative. For the CDR3, the DNA is TGCGCCAGCAGCTTGGGACTAGCGGGGGGATATAGCACAGATACGCAGTATTTT. Residues: CASSLGLAGGYSTDTQYF.